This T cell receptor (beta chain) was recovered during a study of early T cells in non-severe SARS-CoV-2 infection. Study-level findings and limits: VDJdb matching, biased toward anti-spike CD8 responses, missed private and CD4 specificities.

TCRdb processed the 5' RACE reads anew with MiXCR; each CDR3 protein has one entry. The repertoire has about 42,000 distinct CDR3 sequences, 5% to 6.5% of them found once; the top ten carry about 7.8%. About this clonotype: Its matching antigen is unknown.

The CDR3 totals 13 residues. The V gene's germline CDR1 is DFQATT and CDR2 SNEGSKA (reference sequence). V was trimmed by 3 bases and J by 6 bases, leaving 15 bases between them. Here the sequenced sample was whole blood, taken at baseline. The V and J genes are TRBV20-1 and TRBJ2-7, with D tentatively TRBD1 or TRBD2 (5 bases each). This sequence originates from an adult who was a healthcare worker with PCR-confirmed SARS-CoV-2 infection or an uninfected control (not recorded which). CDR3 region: CSASLPGTGEQYF. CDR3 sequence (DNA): TGCAGTGCTAGTCTTCCAGGGACCGGCGAGCAGTACTTC.